The rows below give T cell receptor beta chains drawn from one sample of a study of T cells in Graves' hyperthyroidism and ophthalmopathy. TCRdb reprocessed the multiplex PCR reads with MiXCR, giving one entry per CDR3 protein. The table has hundreds of thousands of distinct CDR3 sequences, nearly 20% seen once. The material sequenced was blood. The source of these receptors is a man between 35 and 55 years old with Graves' ophthalmopathy. The CDR3 runs from the conserved cysteine through the conserved F or W. Each record gives: V gene, J gene, clone size, D gene, CDR3 DNA, CDR3 protein. D genes are given only for firm matches. Only part of the rows carry a size: once, few, many, or a class if the clone is expanded.

V: TRBV10-3; J: TRBJ1-1; size: .; D: .; DNA: TGTGCCATCAGCGGGACGGGACCGATGAACACTGAAGCTTTCTTT; CDR3: CAISGTGPMNTEAFF
V: TRBV30; J: TRBJ2-2; size: many; D: .; DNA: TGTGCCTGGAGGGGAGGACGGAAGAACACCGGGGAGCTGTTTTTT; CDR3: CAWRGGRKNTGELFF
V: TRBV12-3/TRBV12-4; J: TRBJ2-1; size: few; D: .; DNA: TGTGCCAGCAGTGGGGACCCCCGTGAGCAGTTCTTC; CDR3: CASSGDPREQFF
V: TRBV27; J: TRBJ2-5; size: .; D: .; DNA: TGTGCCAGCAGTAGGGGGAGTCGGGAGACCCAGTACTTC; CDR3: CASSRGSRETQYF
V: TRBV5-4; J: TRBJ1-6; size: .; D: .; DNA: TGTGCCAGCAGCTTGGACGGTTCATCGAATTCACCCCTCCACTTT; CDR3: CASSLDGSSNSPLHF
V: TRBV20-1; J: TRBJ2-1; size: many; D: .; DNA: TGCAGTGCTAGAGGCGAGACGGGACACAACAATGAGCAGTTCTTC; CDR3: CSARGETGHNNEQFF
V: TRBV27; J: TRBJ1-1; size: few; D: TRBD1; DNA: TGTGCCAGCAGTCCCCTCGCCAGGGGGTATGAAGCTTTCTTT; CDR3: CASSPLARGYEAFF
V: TRBV9; J: TRBJ2-1; size: few; D: .; DNA: TGTGCCAGTAATCCATCATCAGGCGATGAGCAGTTCTTC; CDR3: CASNPSSGDEQFF
V: TRBV10-3; J: TRBJ2-1; size: few; D: TRBD2; DNA: TGTGCCATCAGTGAGTCGACGGGTAGCGGGGGGCACAATTACAATGAGCAGTTCTTC; CDR3: CAISESTGSGGHNYNEQFF
V: TRBV14; J: TRBJ2-7; size: .; D: .; DNA: TGTGCCAGCAGCCACTCTTTTGGCAGGGGTTCATCGGGGAACGAGCAGTACTTC; CDR3: CASSHSFGRGSSGNEQYF
V: TRBV28; J: TRBJ2-5; size: .; D: .; DNA: TGTGCCAGCAGCCTCACAGGGGAGGCGGGAGGAGAGACCCAGTACTTC; CDR3: CASSLTGEAGGETQYF
V: TRBV6-2/TRBV6-3; J: TRBJ2-1; size: .; D: TRBD2; DNA: TGTGCCAGCAGTACCCCGCTAGCGGAGGTTGAGCAGTTCTTC; CDR3: CASSTPLAEVEQFF
V: TRBV28; J: TRBJ2-5; size: many; D: .; DNA: TGTGCCAGCAGTTCAGGGGTAGAGACCCAGTACTTC; CDR3: CASSSGVETQYF
V: TRBV2; J: TRBJ2-5; size: .; D: .; DNA: TGTGCCAGCAGTGAAAGCGTCGGGGGTGCCTTCCAAGAGACCCAGTACTTC; CDR3: CASSESVGGAFQETQYF
V: TRBV20-1; J: TRBJ2-3; size: .; D: TRBD2; DNA: TGCTCCCCCAAGGAGGGACTAGGAGTAGATACGCAGTATTTT; CDR3: CSPKEGLGVDTQYF
V: TRBV3-1; J: TRBJ1-2; size: many; D: TRBD1; DNA: TGTGCCAGCAGCCAAGGGGGACAGGGACTCTATGGCTACACCTTC; CDR3: CASSQGGQGLYGYTF
V: TRBV4-2; J: TRBJ1-6; size: few; D: .; DNA: TGTGCCAGCAGACAAGATTTACACTATAATTCACCCCTCCACTTT; CDR3: CASRQDLHYNSPLHF